This T cell receptor beta chain originates from a study of blood T cell repertoires in COVID-19. The wider study: PBMCs, B-cell-depleted T cells, or T cells were the source of the cDNA or gDNA that made up the material.

This CDR3 has 14 amino acids. The ends were cut back, 0 bases at V and 6 bases at J, with 9 bases in the middle. The germline gives CDR1 KGHDR, CDR2 SFDVKD. Original processing methods: Estimated nucleated cell counts came from reference gene primer amplification. Data came from immunoSEQ multiplex PCR; TCRdb stores just in-frame clones and leaves some out. That table furnishes V, J and clone size, whereas the DNA furnished D and trimming. Of around 300,000 clones in the sample, around 85% were seen once. The receptor comes from a woman aged 45-65 years with active or convalescent COVID-19. The specimen was peripheral blood. The chain employs TRBV24-1 and TRBJ2-3; perhaps TRBD1 as D (6 bases). Here the CDR3 reads CATSDLRQGDTQYF. The CDR3 DNA sequence: TGTGCCACCAGTGATTTGCGGCAGGGGGATACGCAGTATTTT.